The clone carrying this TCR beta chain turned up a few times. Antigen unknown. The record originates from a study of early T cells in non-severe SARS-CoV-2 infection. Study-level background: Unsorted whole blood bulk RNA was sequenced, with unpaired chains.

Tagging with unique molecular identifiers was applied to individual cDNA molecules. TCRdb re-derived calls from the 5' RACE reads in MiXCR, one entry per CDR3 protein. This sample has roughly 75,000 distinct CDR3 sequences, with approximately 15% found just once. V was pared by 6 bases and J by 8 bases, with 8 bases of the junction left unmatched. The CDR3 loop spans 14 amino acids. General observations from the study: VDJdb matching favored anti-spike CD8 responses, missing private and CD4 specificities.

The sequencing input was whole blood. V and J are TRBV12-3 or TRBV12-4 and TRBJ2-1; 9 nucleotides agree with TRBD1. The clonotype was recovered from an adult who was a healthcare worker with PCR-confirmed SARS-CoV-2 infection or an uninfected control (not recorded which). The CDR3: CASRAGTGIDEQFF. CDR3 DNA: TGTGCCAGCAGAGCAGGGACAGGGATCGATGAGCAGTTCTTC.